A single sample is the source of the 6 T cell receptor beta chains below, sequenced in a study of monozygotic twins with cystic fibrosis (dated by TCRdb to about 2021). To prepare the library, the immunoSEQ multiplex PCR assay was applied. Sourced from immuneACCESS, this table was stored by TCRdb with only in-frame sequences that have V and J called. A share of the clones is absent; for the studies checked, an unresolved V gene accounts for under half, and the remainder has no known explanation. This sample holds around 30,000 clones; approximately 92% were observed only once. 0.8% to 1% of the sample is held by the ten biggest clonotypes. What was sequenced was blood. These receptors were collected from a girl aged 2-10 years with cystic fibrosis.

The gene calls are TRBV5-5 and TRBJ1-1, with a possible D match to TRBD1 (5 bases). Germline-derived CDR1 and CDR2 are SGHKS and YYEKEE (reference sequence). V lost 7 bases and J lost 1, with 17 bases in between. The CDR3 contains 15 residues. The CDR3, as DNA: TGTGCCAGCGGGACCTCTTGGTCGGCGAACACTGAAGCTTTCTTT. This codes for CASGTSWSANTEAFF. Filled out from reference TRBV5-5 and TRBJ1-1, the complete variable domain reads DAGVTQSPTHLIKTRGQQVTLRCSPISGHKSVSWYQQVLGQGPQFIFQYYEKEERGRGNFPDRFSARQFPNYSSELNVNALLLGDSALYLCASGTSWSANTEAFFGQGTRLTVV.

The genes are TRBV6-5 and TRBJ2-7; 9 bases are a match to TRBD1. The V segment lost 10 bases and the J segment 6 bases; nucleotides outside the gene matches: 4. Per the germline V gene, CDR1 is MNHEY and CDR2 is SVGAGI. This CDR3 has 11 residues. CDR3 in DNA: TGTGCCACCAAGACAGGGGGCGAGCAGTACTTC. As protein: CATKTGGEQYF.

CDR3 nucleotide sequence: TGTGCCAGCATTTATGAGGGACTAGGATCCTACGAGCAGTACTTC. It specifies CASIYEGLGSYEQYF. This chain connects TRBV6-1 to TRBJ2-7; 8 bases are a match to TRBD2. J gave up 1 base and V 7 bases, and 9 bases lay outside the gene matches. Germline assignment: CDR1 MNHNS and CDR2 SASEGT. The CDR3 loop spans 15 amino acids.

J is TRBJ2-3 and V is TRBV5-1, with D perhaps TRBD1 or TRBD2 (6 bases each). The CDR3 loop spans 14 amino acids. CDR1 SGHRS and CDR2 YFSETQ come from the germline V gene. Trimming took off 7 bases at V and 2 bases at J, with 14 bases between the two ends. The chain's CDR3 is CASRRGASTDTQYF. The CDR3 DNA reads TGCGCCAGCCGGAGGGGGGCTTCCACAGATACGCAGTATTTT.

This chain connects TRBV5-1 to TRBJ2-7, with TRBD2 matching over 10 bases. After removal of 4 bases from V and 0 bases from J, the junction contained 16 bases not matched to a gene. CDR3 length: 19 amino acids. The germline V gene encodes CDR1 SGHRS and CDR2 YFSETQ. CDR3 DNA: TGCGCCAGCAGCCTGGCGGAGGGGCGACTAGCGGGTCCCTCCTACGAGCAGTACTTC. Protein sequence: CASSLAEGRLAGPSYEQYF.

The chain employs TRBV19 and TRBJ1-5, with unresolved D. Germline assignment: CDR1 LNHDA and CDR2 SQIVND (reference sequence). V lost 8 bases and J lost 4, with 12 bases in between. CDR3 length: 13 amino acids. In DNA form, the CDR3 reads TGTGCCAGTGATAACAGCGAAAATCAGCCCCAGCATTTT. Amino acids: CASDNSENQPQHF.